Included here is one T cell receptor beta chain sequence, with context. Its antigen remains unknown. Trimming took 1 base from V and 4 from J; bases not matched to a gene: 14. The CDR3 runs 18 residues. CDR1 is SGHTA and CDR2 is FQGNSA in the germline V gene. PCR involved 60 Vbeta and 13 Jbeta primers. The repertoire was sequenced with immunoSEQ multiplex PCR; TCRdb's copy has only in-frame clones and lacks some. The table lists 150,000 to 200,000 clones, with 1% to 1.5% in the top ten. These data come from a study of cytomegalovirus exposure and HLA in healthy donors. Study-wide points: Researchers reported in a later analysis that a missense DCLRE1C variant was tied to TCR beta V- and J-gene trimming.

This clonotype was sampled from a woman between 55 and 75 years old in good health and CMV-seronegative. Material: PBMCs. The J gene is TRBJ2-5, the V gene TRBV7-2; 8 nucleotides agree with TRBD1. This CDR3 reads CASSLVAVGQGWRETQYF. The CDR3 DNA is TGTGCCAGCAGCTTAGTGGCCGTCGGACAGGGCTGGCGAGAGACCCAGTACTTC.